The next 22 T cell receptor beta chains were all read from a single sample in a study of blood T cells in healthy people across ages. A sample-barcoded 5' primer and a J-beta primer mix were used in a second PCR of about 7 to 12 cycles. TCRdb processed the 5' RACE reads anew with MiXCR; each CDR3 protein has one entry. The sample holds roughly 790,000 distinct CDR3 sequences, approximately 43% seen once. Source material: blood. These receptors all stem from a woman aged 55-75 years in good health.

This clonotype has only a few counts. The chain combines TRBV3-1 with TRBJ1-1, with a tentative D call TRBD1 (6 bases). Germline V gene sequence: CDR1 LGHDT, CDR2 YNNKEL (reference sequence). This CDR3 comprises 15 residues. V was shortened by 3 bases and J by 4 bases, with 15 bases between the two germline ends. The CDR3 nucleotides are TGTGCCAGCAGCCATCTTGACAGGAGGGGCACTGAAGCTTTCTTT. Translation: CASSHLDRRGTEAFF.

The genes are TRBV28 and TRBJ2-5; 9 bases are shared with TRBD1. Trimming cost V 6 bases and J 4 bases; bases outside gene matches: 3. Germline assignment: CDR1 MDHEN and CDR2 SYDVKM. The CDR3 extends over 13 amino acids. CDR3 sequence: CASRSGQGETQYF. The CDR3 DNA is TGTGCCAGCAGATCGGGACAGGGAGAGACCCAGTACTTC.

The table lists this clonotype with a few counts. The chain employs TRBV20-1 and TRBJ2-1, with D unresolved. The CDR3 is 14 amino acids. Germline CDR1 and CDR2: DFQATT and SNEGSKA (reference sequence). Between the trimmed V and J ends, which lost 6 bases and 6 bases, there was a span of 18 bases. Here the CDR3 DNA reads TGCAGTGCGAGCCCCCAGGTAGGGCTCAATGAGCAGTTCTTC. Its protein product is CSASPQVGLNEQFF.

The V call is TRBV3-1, the J call TRBJ2-1, with 10 bases identical to TRBD2. The J call could be wrong; TRBJ2-7 is a better fit for the DNA end. CDR1 LGHDT and CDR2 YNNKEL come from the germline V gene (reference sequence). The CDR3 contains 15 residues. The CDR3 sequence: CASSALAGDYNEQYF. CDR3 sequence (DNA): TGTGCCAGCAGCGCTCTAGCGGGGGACTACAATGAGCAGTACTTC.

This clonotype was observed a handful of times. This chain connects TRBV7-7 to TRBJ2-1; 8 positions agree with TRBD2. The CDR3 contains 15 residues. V lost 1 base and J lost 4; bases outside the gene matches: 3. Germline-derived CDR1 and CDR2 are SSHAT and FNYEAQ (reference sequence). In DNA form, the CDR3 reads TGTGCCAGCAGCTTAGAGCGGGGGCTGTACAATGAGCAGTTCTTC. Translating gives CASSLERGLYNEQFF.

The chain has TRBV7-3 and TRBJ2-7; maybe TRBD1 (7 bases). The germline gives CDR1 SGHTA, CDR2 FQGTGA. The CDR3 consists of 16 residues. V dropped 5 bases and J dropped 2 bases, with 19 bases sitting between them. The CDR3 sequence is CASSLRGADPTYEQYF. Written as DNA, the CDR3 is TGTGCCAGCAGCCTCAGGGGGGCGGACCCAACCTACGAGCAGTACTTC.

This clonotype occurred a few times. The chain uses TRBV20-1 and TRBJ2-1; 7 nucleotides line up with TRBD2. The junction had 12 bases not matched to a gene; V was cut back by 3 bases and J by 7 bases. CDR3 size: 15 residues. CDR1 is DFQATT and CDR2 is SNEGSKA in the germline V gene (reference sequence). CDR3 residues: CSARMFGGRKNEQFF. The CDR3 DNA sequence: TGCAGTGCTAGGATGTTTGGCGGGAGAAAAAATGAGCAGTTCTTC.

This clonotype has just a few counts. The chain carries TRBV3-1 and TRBJ2-5, with 11 positions matching TRBD2. Per germline, CDR1 LGHDT and CDR2 YNNKEL (reference sequence). After removal of 5 bases from V and 4 bases from J, the junction contained 15 bases not matched to a gene. CDR3 length: 18 residues. The CDR3 DNA sequence: TGTGCCAGCAGCAAAATTCTACTAGCGGGGGCGCAGGCAGAGACCCAGTACTTC. This codes for CASSKILLAGAQAETQYF.

The chain joins TRBV20-1 to TRBJ2-3, with unresolved D. The CDR3 length is 11 residues. V was cut by 5 bases and J by 7 bases, with 10 bases left in between. Germline loops: CDR1 DFQATT, CDR2 SNEGSKA (reference sequence). The CDR3 DNA reads as TGCAGTGCTGGGTTTACGAATACGCAGTATTTT. Amino acids: CSAGFTNTQYF.

There are a few counts of this clonotype. V gene TRBV10-3 combines with J gene TRBJ2-3; 9 bases fit TRBD2. This CDR3 is 14 amino acids long. Germline loops: CDR1 ENHRY, CDR2 SYGVKD. J lost 3 bases, V lost 4 bases, and 2 bases had no gene match. In nucleotides, the CDR3 is TGTGCCATCAGTGGAGGACTAGCGACAGATACGCAGTATTTT. It codes for CAISGGLATDTQYF.

The rearrangement links TRBV6-4 to TRBJ2-1, with D possibly TRBD2 on 5 matching bases. The CDR3 contains 13 residues. CDR1 is MRHNA and CDR2 is SNTAGT in the germline V gene. Trimming took 3 bases from V and 6 from J, leaving 9 bases between them. CDR3: CASSEGSSNEQFF. In nucleotides, the CDR3 is TGTGCCAGCAGTGAGGGGAGCAGCAATGAGCAGTTCTTC.

A word on this clonotype: Just one base apart from a much larger clone, this may be a read error. This sequence joins TRBV7-2 and TRBJ2-5, with D perhaps TRBD1 or TRBD2 (5 bases each). Germline values: CDR1 SGHTA, CDR2 FQGNSA. The CDR3 totals 15 residues. V lost 5 bases to trimming and J lost 11 bases, with 24 bases between them. CDR3 region: CASSLNWGTTYDQYF. Here the CDR3 DNA reads TGTGCCAGCAGCCTCAATTGGGGGACCACCTACGATCAGTACTTC.

This clonotype came up once. This rearrangement joins TRBV9 to TRBJ2-5; the match to TRBD2 covers 7 bases. This CDR3 comprises 15 residues. The germline V gene encodes CDR1 SGDLS and CDR2 YYNGEE. Trimming took 0 bases from V and 2 from J; bases not matched to a gene: 4. The DNA of the CDR3 is TGTGCCAGCAGCGTAGGGTCTAGCGGACAAGAGACCCAGTACTTC. Its translation: CASSVGSSGQETQYF. The full variable domain, in which reference TRBV9 and TRBJ2-5 provide the parts outside the CDR3, is DSGVTQTPKHLITATGQRVTLRCSPRSGDLSVYWYQQSLDQGLQFLIQYYNGEERAKGNILERFSAQQFPDLHSELNLSSLELGDSALYFCASSVGSSGQETQYFGPGTRLLVL.

The chain couples TRBV6-2 or TRBV6-3 to TRBJ2-7; 9 nucleotides agree with TRBD2. The CDR3 is made up of 14 amino acids. The germline V gene encodes CDR1 MNHEY and CDR2 SVGEGT. Trimming at V came to 5 bases and at J to 2 bases, leaving 4 bases not matched to a gene. The CDR3 coding sequence is TGTGCCAGCAGTCCTAGCGGGAATGCCTACGAGCAGTACTTC. Translation: CASSPSGNAYEQYF.

This clonotype has more than one count but fewer than ten. One end of the junction does not line up with germline, which may come from a read error. V is TRBV29-1 and J is TRBJ1-5; tentative D call: TRBD1 (6 bases). CDR3 length equals 13 residues. CDR1 and CDR2 (germline): SQVTM, ANQGSEA. CDR3 in amino acids: CSVQDIGGQPQHF. DNA for the CDR3: TGCAGCGTTCAAGATATAGGGGGTCAGCCCCAGCATTTT.

V usage is TRBV12-3 or TRBV12-4 and J usage is TRBJ2-5; D remains unclear. V was trimmed by 5 bases and J by 4 bases, leaving 14 bases between them. CDR3 length equals 14 residues. CDR3 coding DNA: TGTGCCAGCAGTGTCGAGGACCGAAGAGAGACCCAGTACTTC. Translating it yields CASSVEDRRETQYF.

V is TRBV27 and J is TRBJ2-1, with D unclear. The CDR3 sequence is 15 residues long. V gave up 4 bases and J gave up 13 bases, with 23 bases separating them. Germline V CDR1 and CDR2: MNHEY, SMNVEV (reference sequence). The DNA for the CDR3 is TGTGCCAGCAGTTCGAAGGGCAAGGGTTTTGAGACCCAGTTCTTC. It is translated as CASSSKGKGFETQFF.

This clonotype was found a few times. The genes are TRBV29-1 and TRBJ1-1, with no clear D. Germline V CDR1 and CDR2: SQVTM, ANQGSEA. The ends were cut back, 7 bases at V and 4 bases at J, with 13 bases in the middle. The CDR3 has 12 amino acids. Written as DNA, the CDR3 is TGCAGCGCGCTCCGGGATTTCACTGAAGCTTTCTTT. Its translation is CSALRDFTEAFF. Complete variable domain (other parts from reference TRBV29-1 and TRBJ1-1): SAVISQKPSRDICQRGTSLTIQCQVDSQVTMMFWYRQQPGQSLTLIATANQGSEATYESGFVIDKFPISRPNLTFSTLTVSNMSPEDSSIYLCSALRDFTEAFFGQGTRLTVV.

This clonotype was seen only a few times. V gene TRBV29-1 combines with J gene TRBJ1-6; no reliable D call. CDR1 is SQVTM and CDR2 is ANQGSEA in the germline V gene. V shed 4 bases and J shed 8 bases, with 3 bases lying between them. This CDR3 is built from 10 residues. The CDR3 here is CSVVDSPLHF. CDR3 nucleotides: TGCAGCGTTGTGGATTCACCCCTCCACTTT.

The V gene is TRBV14, the J gene TRBJ2-7; D is unclear. The CDR3 runs 13 residues. V was cut by 4 bases and J by 3 bases, with 10 bases left in between. The germline V gene has CDR1 SGHDN and CDR2 FVKESK. In DNA, the CDR3 is TGTGCCAGCAGCCCCCTGTACAGCTACGAGCAGTACTTC. This gives the protein CASSPLYSYEQYF.

This clonotype was picked up one time. This sequence joins TRBV7-8 and TRBJ2-2, with 7 bases fitting TRBD2. CDR3 size: 14 residues. From germline, CDR1 is SGHVS and CDR2 FQNEAQ. The ends lost 8 bases at V and 5 bases at J; junction bases unmatched: 8. The CDR3 reads CASRAGRGTGELFF. CDR3 bases: TGTGCCAGCCGCGCGGGGAGGGGAACCGGGGAGCTGTTTTTT. Full variable domain (rest looked up from reference TRBV7-8 and TRBJ2-2): GAGVSQSPRYKVAKRGQDVALRCDPISGHVSLFWYQQALGQGPEFLTYFQNEAQLDKSGLPSDRFFAERPEGSVSTLKIQRTQQEDSAVYLCASRAGRGTGELFFGEGSRLTVL.

The chain combines TRBV5-5 with TRBJ2-7; 7 bases agree with TRBD1. The CDR3 covers 14 residues. V shed 4 bases and J 1 base; nucleotides not matched to a gene: 5. Germline V CDR1 and CDR2: SGHKS, YYEKEE (reference sequence). The CDR3 region is CASSQGQPSYEQYF. The CDR3 DNA sequence: TGTGCCAGCAGCCAGGGACAGCCTTCCTACGAGCAGTACTTC.